Listed below are T cell receptor beta chains from one sample, sequenced in a study of blood T cell repertoires in COVID-19. Clones were sequenced by immunoSEQ multiplex PCR, and TCRdb holds only the in-frame ones, with some missing. The table has around 180,000 clones, less than 85% seen once. Material: PBMCs or T cells enriched from blood (not recorded which). These receptors were obtained from a man aged 45-65 years who had recovered from COVID-19. The CDR3 runs from the conserved cysteine through the conserved F or W. A D gene is named only where the DNA matches it firmly. Part of the rows lack a size; the others show once, few, many or a class for expanded clones.

TGTGCCAGCAGCATTACCCAGGGGGGAGATGATCAGCCCCAGCATTTT	CASSITQGGDDQPQHF	-	TRBJ1-5	TRBD1	TRBV7-8
TGTGCCAGCAGTGAATGGGCGGGGAACTATGGCTACACCTTC	CASSEWAGNYGYTF	-	TRBJ1-2	-	TRBV25-1
TGTGCCAGCAGCGAAACCGGGACTTTAAACACCGGGGAGCTGTTTTTT	CASSETGTLNTGELFF	-	TRBJ2-2	-	TRBV2
TGTGCCAGCAGCACCACCGGGACAGGGACTAGCAATCAGCCCCAGCATTTT	CASSTTGTGTSNQPQHF	-	TRBJ1-5	TRBD1	TRBV28
TGCGCCAGCAGCTTGGCCGGGGACTCCAACCCCCGAGGAGATGGCTACACCTTC	CASSLAGDSNPRGDGYTF	few	TRBJ1-2	-	TRBV5-1
TGTGCCAGCAGCTCCTCGGGACAGATGAAGGTACAGCCCCAGCATTTT	CASSSSGQMKVQPQHF	-	TRBJ1-5	TRBD1	TRBV7-8
TGTGCCATCGGAGTCAGGGGGCGAGAGACCCAGTACTTC	CAIGVRGRETQYF	-	TRBJ2-5	TRBD1	TRBV10-3
TGTGCCAGCAGTTCAACAGGGGCGAGGGGGGCCAACGTCCTGACTTTC	CASSSTGARGANVLTF	-	TRBJ2-6	TRBD1	TRBV28
TGTGCCAGCAGGCGGACAGGGGAGGGCGAGCAGTACTTC	CASRRTGEGEQYF	-	TRBJ2-7	TRBD1	TRBV6-6
TGCGCCAGCAGCCAAGAATTGGCAGGGCTAGCCAAAAACATTCAGTACTTC	CASSQELAGLAKNIQYF	-	TRBJ2-4	-	TRBV4-3
TGTGCCAGCAGTGACAGGGGCCCCTCTGGAAACACCATATATTTT	CASSDRGPSGNTIYF	-	TRBJ1-3	-	TRBV6-4
TGCGCCAGCAGCTTGTCTCCAGCGCCAGATACGCAGTATTTT	CASSLSPAPDTQYF	-	TRBJ2-3	-	TRBV5-1
TGTGCCAGCAGCTTGATCATGGGGGCGAACACTGAAGCTTTCTTT	CASSLIMGANTEAFF	-	TRBJ1-1	-	TRBV5-5
TGCGCCAGCAGCCCAGCGGGGACAGGGGTGAACACTGAAGCTTTCTTT	CASSPAGTGVNTEAFF	-	TRBJ1-1	TRBD1	TRBV5-1
TGTGCCAGCAGTTACCCGGGACTGTCTTCTGGAAACACCATATATTTT	CASSYPGLSSGNTIYF	-	TRBJ1-3	-	TRBV6-5
TGTGCCAGTAGTACCCCGACAGGAGGCCTTTCACCCCTCCACTTT	CASSTPTGGLSPLHF	-	TRBJ1-6	-	TRBV19
TGTGCCAGCAGTCCCCTAGCGGGGGGGCGACGGAGCCAAGAGACCCAGTACTTC	CASSPLAGGRRSQETQYF	once	TRBJ2-5	TRBD2	TRBV28
TGTGCCAGCAGTTTACGGACAGGGGGCGGTTCACCCCTCCACTTT	CASSLRTGGGSPLHF	-	TRBJ1-6	TRBD1	TRBV28
TGCGCCAGCAGCCTAGGGACTAGCGGGGGCGGGGATACGCAGTATTTT	CASSLGTSGGGDTQYF	-	TRBJ2-3	TRBD2	TRBV5-1
TGTGCCAGCAGCGTAGCGGGGGGGCCCTACAATGAGCAGTTCTTC	CASSVAGGPYNEQFF	-	TRBJ2-1	TRBD2	TRBV9
TGCGCCAGCAGCTTGATGGCTAGCGGGGTACGGGAGCAGTACTTC	CASSLMASGVREQYF	-	TRBJ2-7	TRBD2	TRBV5-1
TGTGCCAGCAGCTTGTCCCCAGCGGGGGTAGGCGGGGAGCTGTTTTTT	CASSLSPAGVGGELFF	-	TRBJ2-2	TRBD2	TRBV7-9
TGTGCCAGCAGTGAGTCAGGGGGCCATAGTCAGCCCCAGCATTTT	CASSESGGHSQPQHF	-	TRBJ1-5	TRBD1	TRBV2
TGTGCCAGCAGCCAACTTGGACCCCTCCACTTT	CASSQLGPLHF	-	TRBJ1-6	-	TRBV12-3/TRBV12-4
TGTGCCAGCAGCCTTGGACAGCTCAATCAGCCCCAGCATTTT	CASSLGQLNQPQHF	few	TRBJ1-5	-	TRBV3-1/TRBV3-2
TGTGCCAGCAGCGGTCACTTGGGGGCGCGGACTGAAGCTTTCTTT	CASSGHLGARTEAFF	-	TRBJ1-1	-	TRBV9
TGTGCCAGCAGTCCCGGGTGGGAGACATATGGCTACACCTTC	CASSPGWETYGYTF	-	TRBJ1-2	-	TRBV6-5
TGTGCCAGCAGCCCCCAAAGGGGGACGGGGGAAAAACTGTTTTTT	CASSPQRGTGEKLFF	-	TRBJ1-4	-	TRBV3-1/TRBV3-2
TGTGCCACCAGCAGAGATGCAGGGGGCATCAACGAGCAGTACTTC	CATSRDAGGINEQYF	-	TRBJ2-7	TRBD1	TRBV15
TGTGCCAGCAGACATGGTCTCCTTGGCACAGATACGCAGTATTTT	CASRHGLLGTDTQYF	once	TRBJ2-3	-	TRBV11-2
TGTGCCAGCAGCGAAAGACAGGGGCAAAGGAACACTGAAGCTTTCTTT	CASSERQGQRNTEAFF	-	TRBJ1-1	TRBD1	TRBV5-4
TGTGCCAGCAGTGTGAGAGGACAGGGGGGCGGGTCACCCCTCCACTTT	CASSVRGQGGGSPLHF	-	TRBJ1-6	TRBD1	TRBV2
TGTGCCACCTCGGGGCCAAGGGAGGCCTACGAGCAGTACTTC	CATSGPREAYEQYF	-	TRBJ2-7	-	TRBV7-2
TGTGCCACCCGGGGAACGGTTTCCTACGAGCAGTACTTC	CATRGTVSYEQYF	once	TRBJ2-7	-	TRBV19
TGCGCCAGCAGCCGACTAATTACAGGGGGCCTCATGAACACTGAAGCTTTCTTT	CASSRLITGGLMNTEAFF	once	TRBJ1-1	TRBD1	TRBV4-1
TGCGCCAGCAGCCAAGATCGAGAGAACACTGAAGCTTTCTTT	CASSQDRENTEAFF	-	TRBJ1-1	-	TRBV4-3
TGTGCCAGCAGCTTCGACAGGGTCAGTGGCTACACCTTC	CASSFDRVSGYTF	-	TRBJ1-2	TRBD1	TRBV7-2
TGTGCCAGCAGCACTCTCGACAGGGTCTACAATGAGCAGTTCTTC	CASSTLDRVYNEQFF	-	TRBJ2-1	TRBD1	TRBV5-6
TGTGCCAGCAGCTTAGTGAGCCATGCGGATACGCAGTATTTT	CASSLVSHADTQYF	-	TRBJ2-3	-	TRBV7-2
TGCGCCAGCAGCCAAGAGACAGGGGCTCTTAACTATGGCTACACCTTC	CASSQETGALNYGYTF	few	TRBJ1-2	TRBD1	TRBV4-1
TGTGCCAGCAGCACCGGGGGGCGGGAAAGGTCTGGAAACACCATATATTTT	CASSTGGRERSGNTIYF	-	TRBJ1-3	-	TRBV5-4
TGTGCCAGCAGTCCCGGGACAGGTTATTACTATGGCTACACCTTC	CASSPGTGYYYGYTF	-	TRBJ1-2	TRBD1	TRBV28
TGTGCCAGCAGCTCGGGATCGGCCTCAAATCAGCCCCAGCATTTT	CASSSGSASNQPQHF	once	TRBJ1-5	-	TRBV7-9
TGTGCCAGCAGCCGGACAGGGGGCGCGGAGTCCTACGAGCAGTACTTC	CASSRTGGAESYEQYF	-	TRBJ2-7	-	TRBV21-1
TGCAGCGCTGGGAGGGCGTTCTCCTACGAGCAGTACTTC	CSAGRAFSYEQYF	once	TRBJ2-7	TRBD2	TRBV29-1